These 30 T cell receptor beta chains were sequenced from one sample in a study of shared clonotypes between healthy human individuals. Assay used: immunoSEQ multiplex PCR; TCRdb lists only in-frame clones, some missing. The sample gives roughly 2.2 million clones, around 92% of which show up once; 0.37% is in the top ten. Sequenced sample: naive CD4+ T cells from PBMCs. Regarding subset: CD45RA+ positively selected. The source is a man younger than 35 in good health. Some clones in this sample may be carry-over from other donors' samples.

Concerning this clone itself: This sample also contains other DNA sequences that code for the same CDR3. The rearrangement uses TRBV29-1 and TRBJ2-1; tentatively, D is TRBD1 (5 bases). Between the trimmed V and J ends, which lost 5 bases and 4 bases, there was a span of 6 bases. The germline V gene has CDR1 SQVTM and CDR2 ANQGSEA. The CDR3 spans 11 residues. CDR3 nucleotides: TGCAGCGTTAGGGGTTACAATGAGCAGTTCTTC. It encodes CSVRGYNEQFF.

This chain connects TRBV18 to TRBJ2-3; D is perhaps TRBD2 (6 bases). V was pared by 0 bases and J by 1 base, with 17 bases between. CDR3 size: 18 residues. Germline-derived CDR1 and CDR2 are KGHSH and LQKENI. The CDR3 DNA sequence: TGTGCCAGCTCACCACCCCTGGTAACACTAGCTCGCACAGATACGCAGTATTTT. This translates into CASSPPLVTLARTDTQYF.

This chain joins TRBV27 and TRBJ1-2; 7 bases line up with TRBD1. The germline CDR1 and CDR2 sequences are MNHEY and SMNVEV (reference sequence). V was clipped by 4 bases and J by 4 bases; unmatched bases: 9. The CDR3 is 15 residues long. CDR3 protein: CASSWTGTAPYGYTF. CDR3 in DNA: TGTGCCAGCAGTTGGACAGGAACCGCTCCCTATGGCTACACCTTC.

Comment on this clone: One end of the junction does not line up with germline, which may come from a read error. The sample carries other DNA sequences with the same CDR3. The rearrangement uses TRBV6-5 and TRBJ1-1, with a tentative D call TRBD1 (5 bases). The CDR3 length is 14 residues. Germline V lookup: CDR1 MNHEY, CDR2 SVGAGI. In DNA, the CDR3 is TGTGCCAGTAGTTACCGCTGGGGGGACACTGAAGCTTTCTTT. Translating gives CASSYRWGDTEAFF.

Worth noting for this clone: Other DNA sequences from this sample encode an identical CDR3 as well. This CDR3 reads CASSLGGSYNEQFF. CDR3 bases: TGCGCCAGCAGCCTGGGTGGCTCCTACAATGAGCAGTTCTTC. V and J are TRBV5-1 and TRBJ2-1; D is uncertain. Germline values: CDR1 SGHRS, CDR2 YFSETQ. The CDR3 has 14 residues. V lost 4 bases and J 0 bases, leaving 8 bases between the germline ends.

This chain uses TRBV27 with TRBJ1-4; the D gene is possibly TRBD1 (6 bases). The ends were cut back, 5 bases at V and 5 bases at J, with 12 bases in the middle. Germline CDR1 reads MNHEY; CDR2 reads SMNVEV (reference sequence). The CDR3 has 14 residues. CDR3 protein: CASSKQGLNEKLFF. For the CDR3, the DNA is TGTGCCAGCAGTAAACAGGGCTTAAATGAAAAACTGTTTTTT.

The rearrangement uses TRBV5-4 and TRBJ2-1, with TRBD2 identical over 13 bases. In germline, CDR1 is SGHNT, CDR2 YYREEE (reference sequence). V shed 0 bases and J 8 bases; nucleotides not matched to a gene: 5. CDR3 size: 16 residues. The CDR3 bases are TGTGCCAGCAGCTTGGCGGGACTAGCGGGAATTTATGAGCAGTTCTTC. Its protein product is CASSLAGLAGIYEQFF.

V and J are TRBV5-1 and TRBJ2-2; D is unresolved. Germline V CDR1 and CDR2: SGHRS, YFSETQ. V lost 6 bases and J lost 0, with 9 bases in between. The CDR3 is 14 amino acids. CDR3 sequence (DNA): TGCGCCAGCATTGCAGAACCGAACACCGGGGAGCTGTTTTTT. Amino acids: CASIAEPNTGELFF.

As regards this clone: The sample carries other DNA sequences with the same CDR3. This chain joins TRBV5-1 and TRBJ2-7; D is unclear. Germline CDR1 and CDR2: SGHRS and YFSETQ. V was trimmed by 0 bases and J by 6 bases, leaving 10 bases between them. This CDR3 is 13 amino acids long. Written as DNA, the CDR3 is TGCGCCAGCAGCTTGGCTGGACGTAGCGAGCAGTACTTC. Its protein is CASSLAGRSEQYF. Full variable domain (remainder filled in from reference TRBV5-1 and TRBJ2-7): KAGVTQTPRYLIKTRGQQVTLSCSPISGHRSVSWYQQTPGQGLQFLFEYFSETQRNKGNFPGRFSGRQFSNSRSEMNVSTLELGDSALYLCASSLAGRSEQYFGPGTRLTVT.

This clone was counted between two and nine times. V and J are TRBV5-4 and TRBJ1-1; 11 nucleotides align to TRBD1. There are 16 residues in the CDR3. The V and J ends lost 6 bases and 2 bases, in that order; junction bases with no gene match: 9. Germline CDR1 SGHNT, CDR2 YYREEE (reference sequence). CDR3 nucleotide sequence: TGTGCCAGCACCAATGGTGGGACAGGGGGAAACACTGAAGCTTTCTTT. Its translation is CASTNGGTGGNTEAFF.

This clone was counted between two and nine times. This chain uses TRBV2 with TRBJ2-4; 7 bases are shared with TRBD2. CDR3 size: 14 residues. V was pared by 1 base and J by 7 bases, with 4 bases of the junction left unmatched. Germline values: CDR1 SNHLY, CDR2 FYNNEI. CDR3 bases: TGTGCCAGCAGTGAAGTAGCGGGTGGGAACATTCAGTACTTC. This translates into CASSEVAGGNIQYF.

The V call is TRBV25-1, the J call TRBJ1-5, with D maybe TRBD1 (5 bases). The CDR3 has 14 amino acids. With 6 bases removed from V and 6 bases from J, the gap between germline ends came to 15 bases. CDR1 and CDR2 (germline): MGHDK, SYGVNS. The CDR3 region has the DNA TGTGCCAGCAGCCCCGCGAAGGGGCGTCAGCCCCAGCATTTT. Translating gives CASSPAKGRQPQHF.

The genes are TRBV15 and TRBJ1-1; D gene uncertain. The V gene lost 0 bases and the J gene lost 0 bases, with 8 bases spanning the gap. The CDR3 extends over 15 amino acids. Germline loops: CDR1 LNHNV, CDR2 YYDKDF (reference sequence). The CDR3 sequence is CATSREGALNTEAFF. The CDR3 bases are TGTGCCACCAGCAGAGAAGGCGCATTGAACACTGAAGCTTTCTTT. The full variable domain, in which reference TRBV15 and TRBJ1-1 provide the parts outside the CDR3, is DAMVIQNPRYQVTQFGKPVTLSCSQTLNHNVMYWYQQKSSQAPKLLFHYYDKDFNNEADTPDNFQSRRPNTSFCFLDIRSPGLGDTAMYLCATSREGALNTEAFFGQGTRLTVV.

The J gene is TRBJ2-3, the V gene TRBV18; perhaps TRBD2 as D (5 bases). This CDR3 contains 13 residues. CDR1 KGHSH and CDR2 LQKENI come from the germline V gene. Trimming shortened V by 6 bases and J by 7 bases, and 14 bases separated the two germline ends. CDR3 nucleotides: TGTGCCAGCTCCCCGGACTTGCATTATACGCAGTATTTT. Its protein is CASSPDLHYTQYF. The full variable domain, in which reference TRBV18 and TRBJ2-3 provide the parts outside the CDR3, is NAGVMQNPRHLVRRRGQEARLRCSPMKGHSHVYWYRQLPEEGLKFMVYLQKENIIDESGMPKERFSAEFPKEGPSILRIQQVVRGDSAAYFCASSPDLHYTQYFGPGTRLTVL.

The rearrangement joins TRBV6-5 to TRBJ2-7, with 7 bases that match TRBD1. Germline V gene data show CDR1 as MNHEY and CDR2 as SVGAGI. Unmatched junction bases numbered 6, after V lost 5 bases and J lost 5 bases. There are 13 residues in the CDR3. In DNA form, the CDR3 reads TGTGCCAGCAGTAATCCGACAGGGAACGAGCAGTACTTC. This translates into CASSNPTGNEQYF.

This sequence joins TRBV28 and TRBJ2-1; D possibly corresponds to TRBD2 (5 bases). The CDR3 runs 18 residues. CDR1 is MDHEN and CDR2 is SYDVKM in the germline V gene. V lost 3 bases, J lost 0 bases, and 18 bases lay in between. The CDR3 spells CASSFWLSAGTSYNEQFF. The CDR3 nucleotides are TGTGCCAGCAGTTTTTGGTTAAGTGCGGGCACCTCCTACAATGAGCAGTTCTTC.

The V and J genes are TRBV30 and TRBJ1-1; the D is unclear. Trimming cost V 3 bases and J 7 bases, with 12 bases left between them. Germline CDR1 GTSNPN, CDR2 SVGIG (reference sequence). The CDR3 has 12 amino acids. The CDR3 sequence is CAWSAGVFEAFF. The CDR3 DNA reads TGTGCCTGGAGCGCCGGGGTGTTTGAAGCTTTCTTT.

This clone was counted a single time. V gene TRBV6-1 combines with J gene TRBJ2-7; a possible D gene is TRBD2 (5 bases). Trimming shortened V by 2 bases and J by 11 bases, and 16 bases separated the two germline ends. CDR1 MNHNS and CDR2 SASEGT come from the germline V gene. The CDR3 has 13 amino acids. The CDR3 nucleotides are TGTGCCAGCAGTGAACCCTCTCTAGCCTTGGAGTACTTC. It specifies CASSEPSLALEYF.

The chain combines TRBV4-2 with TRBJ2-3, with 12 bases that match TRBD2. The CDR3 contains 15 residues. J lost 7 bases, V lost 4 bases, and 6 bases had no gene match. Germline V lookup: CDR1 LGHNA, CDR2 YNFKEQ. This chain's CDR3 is CASSPRLAGEHTQYF. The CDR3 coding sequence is TGTGCCAGCAGCCCCAGACTAGCGGGAGAACATACGCAGTATTTT.

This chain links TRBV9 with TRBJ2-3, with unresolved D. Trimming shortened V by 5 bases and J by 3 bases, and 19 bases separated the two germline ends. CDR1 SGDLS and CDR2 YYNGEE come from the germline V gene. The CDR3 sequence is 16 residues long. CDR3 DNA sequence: TGTGCCAGCAGTCCGTCGACTTGGCAAGGGACAGATACGCAGTATTTT. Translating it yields CASSPSTWQGTDTQYF. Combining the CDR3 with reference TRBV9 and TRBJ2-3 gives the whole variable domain DSGVTQTPKHLITATGQRVTLRCSPRSGDLSVYWYQQSLDQGLQFLIQYYNGEERAKGNILERFSAQQFPDLHSELNLSSLELGDSALYFCASSPSTWQGTDTQYFGPGTRLTVL.

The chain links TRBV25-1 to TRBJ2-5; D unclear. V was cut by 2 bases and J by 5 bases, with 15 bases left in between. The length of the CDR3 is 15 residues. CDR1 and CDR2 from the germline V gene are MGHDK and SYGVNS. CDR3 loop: CASSEGFGFRETQYF. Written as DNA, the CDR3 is TGTGCCAGCAGTGAAGGATTCGGGTTTCGGGAGACCCAGTACTTC.

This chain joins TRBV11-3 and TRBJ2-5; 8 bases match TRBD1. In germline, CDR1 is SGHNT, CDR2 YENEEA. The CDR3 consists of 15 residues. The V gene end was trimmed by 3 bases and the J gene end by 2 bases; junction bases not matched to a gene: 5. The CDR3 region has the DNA TGTGCCAGCAGCTTCAGTGGGACAGGTCAAGAGACCCAGTACTTC. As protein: CASSFSGTGQETQYF.

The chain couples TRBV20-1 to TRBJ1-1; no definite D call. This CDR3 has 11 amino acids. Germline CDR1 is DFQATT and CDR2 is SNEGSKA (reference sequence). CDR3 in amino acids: CRVPGNTEAFF. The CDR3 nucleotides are TGCAGGGTTCCAGGGAACACTGAAGCTTTCTTT.

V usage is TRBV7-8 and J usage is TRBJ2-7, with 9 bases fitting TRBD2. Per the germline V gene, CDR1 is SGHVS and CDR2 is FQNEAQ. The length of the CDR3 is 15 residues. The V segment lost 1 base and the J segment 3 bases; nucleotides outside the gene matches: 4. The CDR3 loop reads CASSLVAGGIYEQYF. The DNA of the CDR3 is TGTGCCAGCAGCTTAGTTGCGGGAGGGATCTACGAGCAGTACTTC.

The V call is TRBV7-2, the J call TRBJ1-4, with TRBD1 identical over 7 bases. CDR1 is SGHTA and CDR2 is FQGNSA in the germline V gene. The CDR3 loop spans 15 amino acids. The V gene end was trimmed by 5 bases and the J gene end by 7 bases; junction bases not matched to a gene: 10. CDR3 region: CASSQGGRDSEKLFF. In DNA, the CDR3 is TGTGCCAGCAGCCAGGGGGGGCGGGACAGTGAAAAACTGTTTTTT. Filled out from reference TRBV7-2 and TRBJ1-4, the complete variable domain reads GAGVSQSPSNKVTEKGKDVELRCDPISGHTALYWYRQSLGQGLEFLIYFQGNSAPDKSGLPSDRFSAERTGGSVSTLTIQRTQQEDSAVYLCASSQGGRDSEKLFFGSGTQLSVL.

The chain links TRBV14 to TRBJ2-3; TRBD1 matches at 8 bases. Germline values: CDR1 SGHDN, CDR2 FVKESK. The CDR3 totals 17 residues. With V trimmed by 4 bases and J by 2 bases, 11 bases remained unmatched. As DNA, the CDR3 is TGTGCCAGCAGCCGAGTAGGACAGGGCCCCGACACAGATACGCAGTATTTT. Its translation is CASSRVGQGPDTDTQYF.

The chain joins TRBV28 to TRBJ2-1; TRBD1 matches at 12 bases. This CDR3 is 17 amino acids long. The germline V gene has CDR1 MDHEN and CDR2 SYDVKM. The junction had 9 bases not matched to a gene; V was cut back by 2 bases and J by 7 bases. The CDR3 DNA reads TGTGCCAGCAGTTTACGGCTCGGGGGACAGGGGGCTAATGAGCAGTTCTTC. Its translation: CASSLRLGGQGANEQFF.

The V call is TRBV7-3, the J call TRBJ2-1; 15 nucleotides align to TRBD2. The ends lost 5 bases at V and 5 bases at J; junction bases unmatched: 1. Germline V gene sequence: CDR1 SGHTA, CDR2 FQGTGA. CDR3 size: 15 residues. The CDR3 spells CASSRTSGRDNEQFF. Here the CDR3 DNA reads TGTGCCAGCAGCCGGACTAGCGGGAGGGACAATGAGCAGTTCTTC.

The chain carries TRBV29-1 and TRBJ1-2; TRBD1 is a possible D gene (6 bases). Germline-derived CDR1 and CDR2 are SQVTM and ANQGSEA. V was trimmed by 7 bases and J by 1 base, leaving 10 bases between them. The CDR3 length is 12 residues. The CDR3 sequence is CSAGQFNYGYTF. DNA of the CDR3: TGCAGCGCAGGACAGTTTAACTATGGCTACACCTTC.

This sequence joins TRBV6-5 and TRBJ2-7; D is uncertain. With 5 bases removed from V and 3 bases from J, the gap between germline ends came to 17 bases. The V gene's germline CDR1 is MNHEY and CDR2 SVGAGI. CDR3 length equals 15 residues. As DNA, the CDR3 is TGTGCCAGCAGTCCGTCGGCAGGCACCCTCTACGAGCAGTACTTC. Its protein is CASSPSAGTLYEQYF.